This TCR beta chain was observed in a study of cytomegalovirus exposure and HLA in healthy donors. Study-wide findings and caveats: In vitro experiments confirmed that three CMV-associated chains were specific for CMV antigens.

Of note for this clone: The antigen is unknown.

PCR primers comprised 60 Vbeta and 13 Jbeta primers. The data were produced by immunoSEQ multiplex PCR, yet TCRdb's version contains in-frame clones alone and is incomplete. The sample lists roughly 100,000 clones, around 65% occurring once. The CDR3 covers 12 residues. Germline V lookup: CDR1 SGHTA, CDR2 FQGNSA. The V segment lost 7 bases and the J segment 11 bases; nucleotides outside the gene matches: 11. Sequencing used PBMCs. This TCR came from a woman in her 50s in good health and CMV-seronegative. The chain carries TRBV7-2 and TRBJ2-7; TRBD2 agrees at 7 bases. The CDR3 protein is CASTSGGSREYF. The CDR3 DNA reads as TGTGCCAGCACTTCGGGCGGGAGCAGGGAGTACTTC.